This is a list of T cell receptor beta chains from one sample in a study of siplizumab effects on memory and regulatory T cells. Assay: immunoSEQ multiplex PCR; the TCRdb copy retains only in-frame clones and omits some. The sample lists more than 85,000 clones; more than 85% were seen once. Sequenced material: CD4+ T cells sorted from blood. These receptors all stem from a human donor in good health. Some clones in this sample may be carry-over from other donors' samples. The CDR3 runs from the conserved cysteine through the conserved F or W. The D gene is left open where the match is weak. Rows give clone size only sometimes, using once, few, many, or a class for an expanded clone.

cdr3_nt: TGTGCCAGCAGTTACTCCCAGGGCCAAGAGACCCAGTACTTC; cdr3_aa: CASSYSQGQETQYF; d_call: -; v_call: TRBV6-6; clone_size: -; j_call: TRBJ2-5
cdr3_nt: TGTGCCAGCAGTGCAGGGACACCTAATAGTCTGTTGTTCTTC; cdr3_aa: CASSAGTPNSLLFF; d_call: -; v_call: TRBV6-1; clone_size: few; j_call: TRBJ2-1
cdr3_nt: TGTGCCAGCAGCCCTCGGGCCTCACACGGCGAGCAGTACTTC; cdr3_aa: CASSPRASHGEQYF; d_call: -; v_call: TRBV7-3; clone_size: -; j_call: TRBJ2-7
cdr3_nt: TGTGCCAGCAGTGCCGGGACTAGCGGGAAGGGCTCCTACAATGAGCAGTTCTTC; cdr3_aa: CASSAGTSGKGSYNEQFF; d_call: TRBD2; v_call: TRBV2; clone_size: -; j_call: TRBJ2-1
cdr3_nt: TGTGCCAGCAGCCCGACTAGCGGGAGGGCCCCTCCAGAGACCCAGTACTTC; cdr3_aa: CASSPTSGRAPPETQYF; d_call: TRBD2; v_call: TRBV9; clone_size: -; j_call: TRBJ2-5
cdr3_nt: TGTGCCAGCAGCCGAGACAGGGGGACCGGGGAGCTGTTTTTT; cdr3_aa: CASSRDRGTGELFF; d_call: TRBD1; v_call: TRBV14; clone_size: -; j_call: TRBJ2-2
cdr3_nt: TGTGCCAGCAGCCAGGCCCGCCGGGCCCAGTACTTC; cdr3_aa: CASSQARRAQYF; d_call: -; v_call: TRBV14; clone_size: -; j_call: TRBJ2-5
cdr3_nt: TGTGCCAGCAGCCCACTAGCGCGAACCTACAATGAGCAGTTCTTC; cdr3_aa: CASSPLARTYNEQFF; d_call: TRBD2; v_call: TRBV6-5; clone_size: -; j_call: TRBJ2-1
cdr3_nt: TGCGCCAGCAGCTTGCTTGGTGACAATGAGCAGTTCTTC; cdr3_aa: CASSLLGDNEQFF; d_call: -; v_call: TRBV5-1; clone_size: -; j_call: TRBJ2-1
cdr3_nt: TGTGCCAGCAGCTTGGATGTAGGGGGAGTGGAGACCCAGTACTTC; cdr3_aa: CASSLDVGGVETQYF; d_call: -; v_call: TRBV5-5; clone_size: -; j_call: TRBJ2-5
cdr3_nt: TGTGCCAGCAGTTTAGGGCCTAGCGGGACGGCCGAGCAGTACTTC; cdr3_aa: CASSLGPSGTAEQYF; d_call: TRBD2; v_call: TRBV28; clone_size: -; j_call: TRBJ2-7
cdr3_nt: TGTGCCAGCAGTTTGCGCTACGAGCAGTACTTC; cdr3_aa: CASSLRYEQYF; d_call: -; v_call: TRBV28; clone_size: -; j_call: TRBJ2-7
cdr3_nt: TGTGCCAGCAGCTTGGACAGCTTTTTCACTGGAAACACCATATATTTT; cdr3_aa: CASSLDSFFTGNTIYF; d_call: -; v_call: TRBV5-5; clone_size: -; j_call: TRBJ1-3
cdr3_nt: TGTGCCATCAGGGGGGGAGATGAGGGTGGCTACACCTTC; cdr3_aa: CAIRGGDEGGYTF; d_call: -; v_call: TRBV10-3; clone_size: -; j_call: TRBJ1-2
cdr3_nt: TGTGCCAGCTCACCACGAGGGAACTCCTACAATGAGCAGTTCTTC; cdr3_aa: CASSPRGNSYNEQFF; d_call: -; v_call: TRBV18; clone_size: -; j_call: TRBJ2-1
cdr3_nt: TGTGCCAGCAGTTTAACCCCGGGACTAGCGGACACAGATACGCAGTATTTT; cdr3_aa: CASSLTPGLADTDTQYF; d_call: TRBD2; v_call: TRBV27; clone_size: -; j_call: TRBJ2-3
cdr3_nt: TGTGCCAGCAGCCAACCCGGCTGGTCTAATGAAAAACTGTTTTTT; cdr3_aa: CASSQPGWSNEKLFF; d_call: -; v_call: TRBV4-2; clone_size: -; j_call: TRBJ1-4
cdr3_nt: TGTGCCAGCAGCCGTACGGGAGGGGATGAGACCCAGTACTTC; cdr3_aa: CASSRTGGDETQYF; d_call: TRBD2; v_call: TRBV27; clone_size: once; j_call: TRBJ2-5
cdr3_nt: TGTGCCAGCATAAGGCGAGGGGAAGTGAACACTGAAGCTTTCTTT; cdr3_aa: CASIRRGEVNTEAFF; d_call: -; v_call: TRBV6-6; clone_size: -; j_call: TRBJ1-1
cdr3_nt: TGTGCCAGTAGCAAACAGGGGACTGGCTACACCTTC; cdr3_aa: CASSKQGTGYTF; d_call: TRBD1; v_call: TRBV19; clone_size: -; j_call: TRBJ1-2
cdr3_nt: TGTGCCAGCTCACCTTCGGGACAGCATCAGCCCCAGCATTTT; cdr3_aa: CASSPSGQHQPQHF; d_call: TRBD1; v_call: TRBV18; clone_size: -; j_call: TRBJ1-5
cdr3_nt: TGTGCCAGCAGTTACCGATCAACCGGAAACACCATATATTTT; cdr3_aa: CASSYRSTGNTIYF; d_call: -; v_call: TRBV6-9; clone_size: -; j_call: TRBJ1-3
cdr3_nt: TGTGCCAGCAGTTCCGAATACCGAAACAGTGCGGGCTACACCTTC; cdr3_aa: CASSSEYRNSAGYTF; d_call: -; v_call: TRBV10-3; clone_size: -; j_call: TRBJ1-2
cdr3_nt: TGTGCCACTGGACATTCGCTCTATGGCTACACCTTC; cdr3_aa: CATGHSLYGYTF; d_call: -; v_call: TRBV19; clone_size: -; j_call: TRBJ1-2
cdr3_nt: TGTGCCAGCAGCCCGTTTTCTGGAGAGACCCAGTACTTC; cdr3_aa: CASSPFSGETQYF; d_call: -; v_call: TRBV27; clone_size: -; j_call: TRBJ2-5
cdr3_nt: TGCGCCAGCAGTCAATCCAACGTTCCTAATGAAAAACTGTTTTTT; cdr3_aa: CASSQSNVPNEKLFF; d_call: -; v_call: TRBV23-1; clone_size: -; j_call: TRBJ1-4
cdr3_nt: TGCGCCAGCAGCAAGTACTTTAGCGGGAGGGGCCCCTACAATGAGCAGTTCTTC; cdr3_aa: CASSKYFSGRGPYNEQFF; d_call: TRBD2; v_call: TRBV5-1; clone_size: once; j_call: TRBJ2-1
cdr3_nt: TGTGCCAGCAGCGTTATAACTACCAACTACGAGCAGTACTTC; cdr3_aa: CASSVITTNYEQYF; d_call: -; v_call: TRBV6-1; clone_size: -; j_call: TRBJ2-7
cdr3_nt: TGTGCCAGCTCCAACGCCGGGACAGGGGGGATGTATGGCTACACCTTC; cdr3_aa: CASSNAGTGGMYGYTF; d_call: TRBD1; v_call: TRBV18; clone_size: -; j_call: TRBJ1-2
cdr3_nt: TGTGCCAGCTCACCACCTACGTCCGGACTAGATTACAATGAGCAGTTCTTC; cdr3_aa: CASSPPTSGLDYNEQFF; d_call: TRBD2; v_call: TRBV18; clone_size: -; j_call: TRBJ2-1
cdr3_nt: TGCGCCAGCAGCCAAGTCCTGATTTCCTATGGCTACACCTTC; cdr3_aa: CASSQVLISYGYTF; d_call: -; v_call: TRBV4-1; clone_size: -; j_call: TRBJ1-2
cdr3_nt: TGTGCCAGCAGCGTAGAGGGCCGTTGGGACAATGAGCAGTTCTTC; cdr3_aa: CASSVEGRWDNEQFF; d_call: -; v_call: TRBV9; clone_size: -; j_call: TRBJ2-1
cdr3_nt: TGTGCCAGCAGTTTGCCAAGGGATACGCAGTATTTT; cdr3_aa: CASSLPRDTQYF; d_call: -; v_call: TRBV28; clone_size: -; j_call: TRBJ2-3
cdr3_nt: TGTGCCAGCTCCTCCCGAGGAGGGACAGGTTATAACGAGCAGTACTTC; cdr3_aa: CASSSRGGTGYNEQYF; d_call: TRBD1; v_call: TRBV18; clone_size: -; j_call: TRBJ2-7
cdr3_nt: TGTGCCAGTAGGGGGGGCGGGAGCACAGATACGCAGTATTTT; cdr3_aa: CASRGGGSTDTQYF; d_call: -; v_call: TRBV19; clone_size: -; j_call: TRBJ2-3
cdr3_nt: TGTGCCAGCAGTCTACAGGGGGCCCATGGCTACACCTTC; cdr3_aa: CASSLQGAHGYTF; d_call: TRBD1; v_call: TRBV2; clone_size: -; j_call: TRBJ1-2
cdr3_nt: TGTGCCAGCAGTGAACGCAACGGGGCATATGACGAGCAGTACTTC; cdr3_aa: CASSERNGAYDEQYF; d_call: -; v_call: TRBV6-1; clone_size: -; j_call: TRBJ2-7
cdr3_nt: TGTGCCAGCAGCTTGACAGGGGATAATCAGCCCCAGCATTTT; cdr3_aa: CASSLTGDNQPQHF; d_call: TRBD1; v_call: TRBV7-2; clone_size: -; j_call: TRBJ1-5
cdr3_nt: TGTGCCTGGAGCCTGACAGGGGCCAGTGGCGAGCAGTACTTC; cdr3_aa: CAWSLTGASGEQYF; d_call: TRBD1; v_call: TRBV30; clone_size: -; j_call: TRBJ2-7
cdr3_nt: TGTGCCAGCTCACCCCTTTCGGACAGCGGAAACACCATATATTTT; cdr3_aa: CASSPLSDSGNTIYF; d_call: -; v_call: TRBV18; clone_size: -; j_call: TRBJ1-3
cdr3_nt: TGCGCCAGCAGCCCTGCCGGACAGACCTCCTACAATGAGCAGTTCTTC; cdr3_aa: CASSPAGQTSYNEQFF; d_call: -; v_call: TRBV4-1; clone_size: -; j_call: TRBJ2-1
cdr3_nt: TGTGCCAGCAGCCCCAGGGACAGTCTGACCCAGTACTTC; cdr3_aa: CASSPRDSLTQYF; d_call: TRBD1; v_call: TRBV6-5; clone_size: -; j_call: TRBJ2-5
cdr3_nt: TGTGCCAGCGGCCTCCTAGCGGGAGCAGGGGGTGAGCAGTTCTTC; cdr3_aa: CASGLLAGAGGEQFF; d_call: TRBD2; v_call: TRBV6-5; clone_size: -; j_call: TRBJ2-1
cdr3_nt: TGTGCCAGCAGCCGAACGTACAAGGAAGAGACCCAGTACTTC; cdr3_aa: CASSRTYKEETQYF; d_call: -; v_call: TRBV7-2; clone_size: -; j_call: TRBJ2-5
cdr3_nt: TGTGCCACCAGTGCCGGGAGGTTCCACGAGCAGTACTTC; cdr3_aa: CATSAGRFHEQYF; d_call: TRBD2; v_call: TRBV15; clone_size: -; j_call: TRBJ2-7
cdr3_nt: TGTGCCAGCAGCTTGGCTAGCGGGAGCCCTAGCACAGATACGCAGTATTTT; cdr3_aa: CASSLASGSPSTDTQYF; d_call: TRBD2; v_call: TRBV5-4; clone_size: -; j_call: TRBJ2-3
cdr3_nt: TGTGCCAGCAGTTCGGAGGGGCGGAGGACTGAAGCTTTCTTT; cdr3_aa: CASSSEGRRTEAFF; d_call: -; v_call: TRBV6-5; clone_size: -; j_call: TRBJ1-1
cdr3_nt: TGTGCCAGCAGTGAAGGTTTTCTGAGCGATACGCAGTATTTT; cdr3_aa: CASSEGFLSDTQYF; d_call: -; v_call: TRBV6-1; clone_size: -; j_call: TRBJ2-3
cdr3_nt: TGTGCCAGCAGCTTAGTGGGAAATGAGCAGTTCTTC; cdr3_aa: CASSLVGNEQFF; d_call: -; v_call: TRBV7-9; clone_size: -; j_call: TRBJ2-1